This TCR beta chain stems from a study of shared clonotypes between healthy human individuals. Some 30,000 T cell genomes, or roughly 200 ng DNA, went into the sorted-subset replicate PCRs. Some clones are missing from TCRdb's copy, which holds only in-frame ones; the method was immunoSEQ multiplex PCR. The sample lists approximately 240,000 clones, 50% to 80% seen once, with 11% in the top ten. Study findings and constraints: Only blood underwent sampling, and tissue repertoires likely differ. For naive CD4 cells, roughly 5.5% of clonotypes were shared across a handful of donors.

In regard to this clone: As yet, its antigen is unknown.

Adult Caucasians living in Nashville, Tennessee made up all of the donors. Deletions cut 5 bases from V and 4 bases from J, with 15 bases between. The CDR3 has 15 residues. CDR1 and CDR2 (germline): LNHDA, SQIVND (reference sequence). The sequencing sample was made of memory CD4+ T cells sorted from blood. The subset: CD45RA-negative fraction. This TCR derives from a man younger than 45 in good health. The rearrangement joins TRBV19 to TRBJ1-5; D is possibly TRBD1 (5 bases). CDR3 residues: CASSLRDGKNQPQHF. CDR3 nucleotide sequence: TGTGCCAGTAGTCTCCGGGACGGAAAAAATCAGCCCCAGCATTTT.